Shown below are 17 T cell receptor beta chains from a single sample sequenced in a study of T cells in Graves' hyperthyroidism and ophthalmopathy. TCR beta CDR3 regions were amplified from RNA. The HTBI primer set served for first-round RT-PCR of the TCR CDR3. TCRdb called the multiplex PCR reads again in MiXCR, with one record for every CDR3 protein. The sample shows about 640,000 distinct CDR3 sequences, 20% to 25% of them seen only once. The sequenced sample was blood. Receptors were obtained from a man aged 25 to 40 with Graves' ophthalmopathy.

In its sample, this clonotype was seen many times. The chain has TRBV5-1 and TRBJ2-7; 7 bases are a match to TRBD2. The CDR3 is 15 residues long. Trimming cost V 2 bases and J 4 bases; bases outside gene matches: 9. Germline V lookup: CDR1 SGHRS, CDR2 YFSETQ. The CDR3 loop reads CASSLSSGPQYEQYF. CDR3 DNA: TGCGCCAGCAGCTTATCTAGCGGCCCCCAGTACGAGCAGTACTTC.

The chain links TRBV7-2 to TRBJ1-4, with 7 bases fitting TRBD1. J was trimmed by 8 bases and V by 4 bases; bases with no gene match: 7. Germline CDR1 is SGHTA and CDR2 is FQGNSA. The CDR3 covers 14 residues. CDR3 coding DNA: TGTGCCAGCAGCTATAAGGGGGCGGGCGAAAAACTGTTTTTT. The encoded protein is CASSYKGAGEKLFF. Combining the CDR3 with reference TRBV7-2 and TRBJ1-4 gives the whole variable domain GAGVSQSPSNKVTEKGKDVELRCDPISGHTALYWYRQSLGQGLEFLIYFQGNSAPDKSGLPSDRFSAERTGGSVSTLTIQRTQQEDSAVYLCASSYKGAGEKLFFGSGTQLSVL.

This clonotype was counted only a few times. This chain links TRBV2 with TRBJ2-4; D uncertain. CDR1 and CDR2 from the germline V gene are SNHLY and FYNNEI. The CDR3 is 16 residues long. V lost 8 bases and J 0 bases, leaving 17 bases between the germline ends. The CDR3 spells CASSPIPPEAKNIQYF. CDR3 bases: TGTGCCAGCTCACCGATCCCTCCCGAAGCCAAAAACATTCAGTACTTC.

This clonotype was counted at least ten times. The chain joins TRBV7-2 to TRBJ2-7, with 9 bases aligning to TRBD2. The CDR3 is made up of 15 amino acids. Germline assignment: CDR1 SGHTA and CDR2 FQGNSA. Germline trimming cut 1 base from V and 1 base from J; bases unmatched to any gene: 2. CDR3 DNA sequence: TGTGCCAGCAGCTTAGTTCTAGCGGGATCCTACGAGCAGTACTTC. It encodes CASSLVLAGSYEQYF.

The chain has TRBV14 and TRBJ2-3; 8 bases map to TRBD2. Looked up from germline, CDR1 is SGHDN and CDR2 is FVKESK. This CDR3 spans 18 amino acids. The ends lost 0 bases at V and 0 bases at J; junction bases unmatched: 8. The CDR3 bases are TGTGCCAGCAGCCAAGATAGTGCGGGACTAGGAAGCACAGATACGCAGTATTTT. This gives the protein CASSQDSAGLGSTDTQYF.

A few counts support this clonotype. This sequence joins TRBV6-1 and TRBJ2-5; 7 positions match TRBD2. V trimming: 7 bases; J trimming: 4 bases; junction bases outside the gene matches: 6. Germline CDR1 MNHNS, CDR2 SASEGT. CDR3 size: 13 residues. The CDR3 nucleotides are TGTGCCAGCACAGTAGCGGGCTCAGAGACCCAGTACTTC. Its protein is CASTVAGSETQYF.

This clonotype was seen ten or more times. The rearrangement uses TRBV6-1 and TRBJ1-1, with unresolved D. The germline V gene encodes CDR1 MNHNS and CDR2 SASEGT. The germline V and J ends were trimmed by 2 bases and 1 base, with 17 bases remaining between them. The CDR3 sequence is 17 residues long. CDR3 sequence (DNA): TGTGCCAGCAGTGAAAGGGCCTCGGTGAGAGGGAACACTGAAGCTTTCTTT. It yields the protein CASSERASVRGNTEAFF.

This clonotype was seen a few times. The rearrangement joins TRBV20-1 to TRBJ2-3; maybe TRBD2 (6 bases). Germline CDR1 reads DFQATT; CDR2 reads SNEGSKA (reference sequence). The CDR3 spans 13 residues. Trimming took off 1 base at V and 1 base at J, with 6 bases between the two ends. The CDR3 nucleotides read TGCAGTGCTAGAGTAGCGGGCACAGATACGCAGTATTTT. It specifies CSARVAGTDTQYF.

This clonotype was found a few times. Sequence at one end of the junction differs from germline and may be a read error. The chain has TRBV7-7 and TRBJ2-3; 8 bases are shared with TRBD2. Germline V gene data show CDR1 as SSHAT and CDR2 as FNYEAQ (reference sequence). CDR3 length: 15 residues. The CDR3 is CASSPTSGYTDTQYF. The DNA of the CDR3 is TGTGCTAGCAGCCCAACTAGCGGATACACAGATACGCAGTATTTT.

The genes are TRBV6-2 or TRBV6-3 and TRBJ2-7; D could derive from TRBD1 or TRBD2 (5 bases each). The V and J ends lost 6 bases and 2 bases respectively, with 14 bases between them. The CDR3 totals 14 residues. In germline, CDR1 is MNHEY, CDR2 SVGEGT. The DNA for the CDR3 is TGTGCCAGCAGGTGGGACCTGACGGCCTACGAGCAGTACTTC. Translating gives CASRWDLTAYEQYF.

In this sample, this clonotype turned up many times. The gene calls are TRBV20-1 and TRBJ1-1; the D is unclear. V lost 1 base, J lost 6 bases, and 6 bases lay in between. Germline-derived CDR1 and CDR2 are DFQATT and SNEGSKA (reference sequence). The CDR3 is made up of 11 amino acids. CDR3 in DNA: TGCAGTGCTAGAGTTGTGGCTGAAGCTTTCTTT. Encoded protein: CSARVVAEAFF.

The sample holds many counts of this clonotype. The CDR3 DNA follows: TGTGCCAGCAGCTCCACTAGCGCAAGCACAGATACGCAGTATTTT. It translates to CASSSTSASTDTQYF. J is TRBJ2-3 and V is TRBV3-1; 7 bases align to TRBD2. There are 15 residues in the CDR3. V dropped 5 bases and J dropped 0; count of bases not matched to a gene: 5. CDR1 is LGHDT and CDR2 is YNNKEL in the germline V gene (reference sequence).

A few counts support this clonotype. The chain joins TRBV7-2 to TRBJ1-2, with a weak D call TRBD1 (6 bases). Germline loops: CDR1 SGHTA, CDR2 FQGNSA. The CDR3 spans 14 residues. Trimming removed 1 base at V and 8 bases at J, with 14 bases between. The CDR3 DNA reads as TGTGCCAGCAGCTTAGAGCAGGGGCGCAGGGGCTACACCTTC. Its translation is CASSLEQGRRGYTF.

This clonotype has ten or more counts. The V gene is TRBV28, the J gene TRBJ2-5; 8 bases match TRBD2. The germline V gene encodes CDR1 MDHEN and CDR2 SYDVKM. The CDR3 is 12 amino acids. Losses at the gene ends were 8 bases for V and 10 bases for J; bases not matched to a gene: 9. This chain's CDR3 is CASSPGGPYQYF. Here the CDR3 DNA reads TGTGCCAGCTCCCCGGGAGGGCCGTACCAGTACTTC.

V is TRBV7-9 and J is TRBJ2-1; 7 bases are a match to TRBD1. The CDR3 loop spans 16 amino acids. CDR1 is SEHNR and CDR2 is FQNEAQ in the germline V gene (reference sequence). V dropped 2 bases and J dropped 0; count of bases not matched to a gene: 4. The chain's CDR3 is CASSLPGTASYNEQFF. For the CDR3, the DNA is TGTGCCAGCAGCTTACCCGGGACAGCCTCCTACAATGAGCAGTTCTTC.

This clonotype was counted only a few times. As DNA, the CDR3 is TGCGCCAGCACCTCAGGGCTCTCATTAGGCGATGAGCAGTTCTTC. It encodes CASTSGLSLGDEQFF. The genes are TRBV5-1 and TRBJ2-1; D possibly corresponds to TRBD1 (5 bases). With 6 bases removed from V and 8 bases from J, the gap between germline ends came to 21 bases. This CDR3 has 15 residues. Germline CDR1 and CDR2: SGHRS and YFSETQ.

This chain connects TRBV28 to TRBJ2-7; a possible D gene is TRBD2 (6 bases). This CDR3 has 14 residues. Trimming shortened V by 10 bases and J by 3 bases, and 19 bases separated the two germline ends. Germline V gene sequence: CDR1 MDHEN, CDR2 SYDVKM. The CDR3 reads CATNQREDLYEQYF. In DNA, the CDR3 is TGTGCCACTAACCAGAGGGAGGACCTCTACGAGCAGTACTTC.